This TCR beta chain was found in a study of T cell responses to AZD1222 COVID-19 vaccine. Concerning this clone: Its target is not known.

General observations from the study: Samples come after the peak T cell response, not at day 14. Mostly white British, mostly female donors; authors suggested clonal diversity may be underestimated.

Germline CDR1 is SGHKS and CDR2 is YYEKEE (reference sequence). The CDR3 runs 12 residues. V lost 2 bases, J lost 7 bases, and 3 bases stayed unmatched. Sequenced by immunoSEQ multiplex PCR; TCRdb stores in-frame clones only, minus some. The sample includes approximately 84,000 clones, 85% to 90% seen only once; the top ten take approximately 30%. This specimen consisted of peripheral blood, obtained on day 0 of AZD1222 vaccination. The genes are TRBV5-5 and TRBJ2-7, with 7 bases lining up with TRBD1. This clonotype was obtained from an adult in good health. For the CDR3, the DNA is TGTGCCAGCAGCTTCCAGGGGGAAGAGCAGTACTTC. It yields the protein CASSFQGEEQYF.